Following are 4 T cell receptor beta chains from one sample sequenced in a study of T cell responses to AZD1222 COVID-19 vaccine. Generated by immunoSEQ multiplex PCR, the TCRdb table keeps only in-frame clones and is missing some. The sample has around 110,000 clones, roughly 90% seen once. The starting material was peripheral blood, obtained on day 0 of AZD1222 vaccination. These receptors all come from an adult in good health.

The rearrangement links TRBV4-1 to TRBJ2-1; possible D gene TRBD2, 5 bases. Germline assignment: CDR1 MGHRA and CDR2 YSYEKL. CDR3 length equals 14 residues. Trimming cost V 7 bases and J 1 base, with 11 bases left between them. The CDR3 is CASNRERSYNEQFF. The CDR3 DNA reads as TGCGCCAGCAACCGGGAACGGTCCTACAATGAGCAGTTCTTC.

The J gene is TRBJ2-3, the V gene TRBV6-2 or TRBV6-3; D remains ambiguous. V dropped 4 bases and J dropped 1 base, with 9 bases sitting between them. Germline CDR1 reads MNHEY; CDR2 reads SVGEGT. This CDR3 contains 14 residues. The DNA for the CDR3 is TGTGCCAGCAGTTGGGTCGGACGCACAGATACGCAGTATTTT. It encodes CASSWVGRTDTQYF.

This rearrangement joins TRBV3-1 (or the pseudogene TRBV3-2) to TRBJ1-2; perhaps TRBD1 as D (5 bases). Per the germline V gene, CDR1 is LGHDT and CDR2 is YNNKEL (reference sequence). V gave up 0 bases and J gave up 8 bases, with 16 bases separating them. This CDR3 contains 15 residues. The CDR3 sequence is CASSQEWDEIAGYTF. CDR3 in DNA: TGTGCCAGCAGCCAAGAATGGGACGAAATTGCCGGCTACACCTTC.

The chain carries TRBV6-6 and TRBJ2-7; D remains unclear. CDR1 MNHNY and CDR2 SVGAGI come from the germline V gene (reference sequence). This CDR3 has 15 amino acids. The germline V and J ends were trimmed by 6 bases and 7 bases, with 22 bases remaining between them. The CDR3 reads CASSPPGRNTWEQYF. The CDR3 DNA reads as TGTGCCAGCAGCCCCCCCGGACGGAATACTTGGGAGCAGTACTTC.